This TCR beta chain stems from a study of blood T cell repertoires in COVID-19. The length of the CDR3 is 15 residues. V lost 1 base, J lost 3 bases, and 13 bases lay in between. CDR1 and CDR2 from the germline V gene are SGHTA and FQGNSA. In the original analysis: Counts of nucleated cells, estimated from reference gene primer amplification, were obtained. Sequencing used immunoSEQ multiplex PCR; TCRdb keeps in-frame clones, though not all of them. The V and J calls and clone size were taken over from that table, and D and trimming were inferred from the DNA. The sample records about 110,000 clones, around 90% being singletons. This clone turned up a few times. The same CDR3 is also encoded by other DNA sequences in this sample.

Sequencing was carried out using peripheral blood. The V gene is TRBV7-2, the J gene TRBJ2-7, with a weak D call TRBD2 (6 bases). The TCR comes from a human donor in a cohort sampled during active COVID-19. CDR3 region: CASSLGGTGFYEQYF. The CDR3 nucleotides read TGTGCCAGCAGCTTAGGTGGGACTGGGTTCTACGAGCAGTACTTC.